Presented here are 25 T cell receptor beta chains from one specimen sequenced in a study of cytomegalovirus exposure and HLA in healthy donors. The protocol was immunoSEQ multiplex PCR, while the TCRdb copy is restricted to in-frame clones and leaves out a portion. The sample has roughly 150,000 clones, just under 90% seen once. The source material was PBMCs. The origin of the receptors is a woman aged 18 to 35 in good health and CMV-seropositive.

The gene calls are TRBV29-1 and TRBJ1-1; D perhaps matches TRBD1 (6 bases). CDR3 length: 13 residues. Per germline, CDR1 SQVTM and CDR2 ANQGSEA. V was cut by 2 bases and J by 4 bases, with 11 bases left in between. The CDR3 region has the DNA TGCAGCGTTGAACGGGGGGCGGGCACTGAAGCTTTCTTT. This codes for CSVERGAGTEAFF.

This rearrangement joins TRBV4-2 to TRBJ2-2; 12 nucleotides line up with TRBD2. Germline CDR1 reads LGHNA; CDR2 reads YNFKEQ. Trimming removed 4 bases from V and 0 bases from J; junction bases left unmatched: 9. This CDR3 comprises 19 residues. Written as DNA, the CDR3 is TGTGCCAGCAGCCGTTCGCCGGGACTAGCGGGTCCGAACACCGGGGAGCTGTTTTTT. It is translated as CASSRSPGLAGPNTGELFF.

Here the CDR3 reads CASSPGSLHQPQHF. In DNA, the CDR3 is TGTGCCAGCAGCCCCGGGAGTCTACATCAGCCCCAGCATTTT. The J gene is TRBJ1-5, the V gene TRBV9, with D uncertain. Germline CDR1 reads SGDLS; CDR2 reads YYNGEE. Trimming removed 4 bases from V and 5 bases from J, with 13 bases in between. The CDR3 loop spans 14 amino acids.

DNA for the CDR3: TGTGCCAGCAGCGTAGATGGGGAGGTCTACGAGCAGTACTTC. Its translation is CASSVDGEVYEQYF. V usage is TRBV9 and J usage is TRBJ2-7; tentatively, D is TRBD2 (6 bases). Germline V gene data show CDR1 as SGDLS and CDR2 as YYNGEE. V was pared by 0 bases and J by 3 bases, with 10 bases between. The CDR3 length is 14 residues.

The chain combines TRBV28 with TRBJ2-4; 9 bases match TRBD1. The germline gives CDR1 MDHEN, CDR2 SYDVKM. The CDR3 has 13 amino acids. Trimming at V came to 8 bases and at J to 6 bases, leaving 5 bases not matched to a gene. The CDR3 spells CASAGTGLNIQYF. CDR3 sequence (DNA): TGTGCCAGCGCTGGGACAGGGTTAAACATTCAGTACTTC.

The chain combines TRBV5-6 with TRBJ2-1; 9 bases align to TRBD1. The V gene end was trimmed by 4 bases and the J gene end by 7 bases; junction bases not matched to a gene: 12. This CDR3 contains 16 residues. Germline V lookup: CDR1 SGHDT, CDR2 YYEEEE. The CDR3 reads CASSQRDRDWRNEQFF. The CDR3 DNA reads TGTGCCAGCAGCCAACGGGACAGGGACTGGCGGAATGAGCAGTTCTTC.

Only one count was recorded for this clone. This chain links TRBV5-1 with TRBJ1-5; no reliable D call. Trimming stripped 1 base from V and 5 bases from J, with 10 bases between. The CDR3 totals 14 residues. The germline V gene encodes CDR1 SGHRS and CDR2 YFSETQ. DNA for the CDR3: TGCGCCAGCAGCTTGAGATACGGTGATCAGCCCCAGCATTTT. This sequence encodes CASSLRYGDQPQHF.

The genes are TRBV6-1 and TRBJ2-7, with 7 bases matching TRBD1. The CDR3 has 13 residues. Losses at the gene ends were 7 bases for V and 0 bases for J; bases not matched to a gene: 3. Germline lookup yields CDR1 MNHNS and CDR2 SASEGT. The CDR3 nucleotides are TGTGCCAGCACAGGGGACAGCTCCTACGAGCAGTACTTC. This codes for CASTGDSSYEQYF.

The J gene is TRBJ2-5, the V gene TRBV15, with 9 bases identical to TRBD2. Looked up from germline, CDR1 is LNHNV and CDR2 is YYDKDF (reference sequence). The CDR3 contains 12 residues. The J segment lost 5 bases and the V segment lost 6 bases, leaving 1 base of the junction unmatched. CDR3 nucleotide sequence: TGTGCCACCAGGAGCGGGGGGGAGACCCAGTACTTC. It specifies CATRSGGETQYF. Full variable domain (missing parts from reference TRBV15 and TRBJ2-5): DAMVIQNPRYQVTQFGKPVTLSCSQTLNHNVMYWYQQKSSQAPKLLFHYYDKDFNNEADTPDNFQSRRPNTSFCFLDIRSPGLGDTAMYLCATRSGGETQYFGPGTRLLVL.

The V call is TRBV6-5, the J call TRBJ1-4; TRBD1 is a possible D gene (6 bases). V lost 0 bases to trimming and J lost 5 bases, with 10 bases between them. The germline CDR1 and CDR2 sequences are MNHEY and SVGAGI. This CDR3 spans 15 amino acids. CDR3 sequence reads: CASSYSGTRNEKLFF. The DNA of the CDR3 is TGTGCCAGCAGTTACTCGGGGACAAGAAATGAAAAACTGTTTTTT.

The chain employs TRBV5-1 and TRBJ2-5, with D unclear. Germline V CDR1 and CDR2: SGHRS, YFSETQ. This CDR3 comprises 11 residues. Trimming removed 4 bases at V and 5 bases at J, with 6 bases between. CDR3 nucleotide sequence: TGCGCCAGCAGCGACACTGAGACCCAGTACTTC. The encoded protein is CASSDTETQYF.

The CDR3 loop reads CASSLAGMFTEAFF. The CDR3, as DNA: TGTGCCAGCTCACTCGCAGGGATGTTCACTGAAGCTTTCTTT. The chain has TRBV18 and TRBJ1-1; D may be TRBD1 (5 bases). The CDR3 covers 14 residues. Germline CDR1 is KGHSH and CDR2 is LQKENI. Between the trimmed V and J ends, which lost 4 bases and 4 bases, there was a span of 13 bases.

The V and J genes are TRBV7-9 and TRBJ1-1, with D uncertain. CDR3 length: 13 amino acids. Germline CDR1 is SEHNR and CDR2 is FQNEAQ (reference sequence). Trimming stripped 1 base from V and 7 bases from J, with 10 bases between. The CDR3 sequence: CASSLGMGSEAFF. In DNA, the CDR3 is TGTGCCAGCAGCTTAGGGATGGGGAGTGAAGCTTTCTTT.

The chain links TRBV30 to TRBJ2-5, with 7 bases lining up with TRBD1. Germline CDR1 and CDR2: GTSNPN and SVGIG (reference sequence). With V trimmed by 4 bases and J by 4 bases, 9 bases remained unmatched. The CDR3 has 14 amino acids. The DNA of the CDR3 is TGTGCCTGGAAAAAGACAGGGTTCCGAGAGACCCAGTACTTC. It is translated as CAWKKTGFRETQYF.

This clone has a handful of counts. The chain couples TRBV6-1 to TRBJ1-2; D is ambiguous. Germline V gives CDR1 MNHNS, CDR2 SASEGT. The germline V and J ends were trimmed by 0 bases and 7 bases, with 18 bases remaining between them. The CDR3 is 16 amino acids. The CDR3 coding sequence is TGTGCCAGCAGTGAAGCAGGCCGATCCGCGACTCTTGGCTACACCTTC. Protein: CASSEAGRSATLGYTF.

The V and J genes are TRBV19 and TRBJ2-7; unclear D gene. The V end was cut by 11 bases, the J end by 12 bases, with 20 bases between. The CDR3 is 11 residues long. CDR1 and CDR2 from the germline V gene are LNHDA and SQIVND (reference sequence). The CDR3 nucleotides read TGTGCCTCGTCAGGTCGAGTGGGCCTGTACTTC. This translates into CASSGRVGLYF. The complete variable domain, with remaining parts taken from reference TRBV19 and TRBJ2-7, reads DGGITQSPKYLFRKEGQNVTLSCEQNLNHDAMYWYRQDPGQGLRLIYYSQIVNDFQKGDIAEGYSVSREKKESFPLTVTSAQKNPTAFYLCASSGRVGLYFGPGTRLTVT.

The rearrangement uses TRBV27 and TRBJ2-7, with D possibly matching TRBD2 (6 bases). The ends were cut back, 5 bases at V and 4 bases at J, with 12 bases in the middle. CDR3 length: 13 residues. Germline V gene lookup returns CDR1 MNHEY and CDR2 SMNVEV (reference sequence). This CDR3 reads CASSSSGRYEQYF. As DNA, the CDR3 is TGTGCCAGCAGTAGCTCAGGGAGGTACGAGCAGTACTTC.

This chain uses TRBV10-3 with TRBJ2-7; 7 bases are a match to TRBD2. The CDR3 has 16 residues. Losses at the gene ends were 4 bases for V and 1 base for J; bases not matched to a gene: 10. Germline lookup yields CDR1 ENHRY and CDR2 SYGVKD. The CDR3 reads CAISAPSGHNSYEQYF. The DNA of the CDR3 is TGTGCCATCAGTGCCCCTAGCGGACACAATTCCTACGAGCAGTACTTC.

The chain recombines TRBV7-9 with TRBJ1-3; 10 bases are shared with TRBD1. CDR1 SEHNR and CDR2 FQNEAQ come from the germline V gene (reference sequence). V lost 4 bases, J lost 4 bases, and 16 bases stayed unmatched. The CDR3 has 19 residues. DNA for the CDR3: TGTGCCAGCAGCTCCCCACCTTCCGACAGGGGGCTCAAAGGAAACACCATATATTTT. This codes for CASSSPPSDRGLKGNTIYF.

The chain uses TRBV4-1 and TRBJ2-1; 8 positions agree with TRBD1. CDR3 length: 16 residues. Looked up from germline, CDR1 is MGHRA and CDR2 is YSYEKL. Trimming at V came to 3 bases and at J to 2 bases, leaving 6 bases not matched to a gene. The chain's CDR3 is CASSQPDRGTYNEQFF. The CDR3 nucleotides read TGCGCCAGCAGCCAGCCCGACAGGGGTACCTACAATGAGCAGTTCTTC.

CDR3 in amino acids: CASSPSNRPGETQYF. CDR3 nucleotide sequence: TGCGCCAGCAGCCCCTCCAACAGACCGGGGGAGACCCAGTACTTC. V is TRBV4-1 and J is TRBJ2-5, with TRBD2 as a possible D gene (5 bases). The germline V gene has CDR1 MGHRA and CDR2 YSYEKL. The CDR3 loop spans 15 amino acids. V gave up 4 bases and J gave up 5 bases, with 17 bases separating them.

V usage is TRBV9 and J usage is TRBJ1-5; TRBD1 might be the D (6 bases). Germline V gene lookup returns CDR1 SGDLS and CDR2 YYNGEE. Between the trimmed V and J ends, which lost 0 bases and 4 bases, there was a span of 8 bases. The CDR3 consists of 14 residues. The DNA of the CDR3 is TGTGCCAGCAGCGTAGGAGGGGGTAATCAGCCCCAGCATTTT. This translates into CASSVGGGNQPQHF. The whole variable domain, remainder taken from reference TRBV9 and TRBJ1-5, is DSGVTQTPKHLITATGQRVTLRCSPRSGDLSVYWYQQSLDQGLQFLIQYYNGEERAKGNILERFSAQQFPDLHSELNLSSLELGDSALYFCASSVGGGNQPQHFGDGTRLSIL.

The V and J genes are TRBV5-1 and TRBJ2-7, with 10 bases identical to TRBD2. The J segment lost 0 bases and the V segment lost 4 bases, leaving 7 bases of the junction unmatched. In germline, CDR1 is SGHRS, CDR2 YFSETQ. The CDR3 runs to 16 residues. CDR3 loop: CASSKGLAISSYEQYF. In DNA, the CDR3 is TGCGCCAGCAGCAAGGGACTAGCGATAAGCTCCTACGAGCAGTACTTC.

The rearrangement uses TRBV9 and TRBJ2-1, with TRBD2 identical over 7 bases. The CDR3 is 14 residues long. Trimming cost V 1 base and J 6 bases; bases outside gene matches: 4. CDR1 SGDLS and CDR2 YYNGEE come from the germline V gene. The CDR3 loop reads CASSVSGTSNEQFF. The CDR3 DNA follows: TGTGCCAGCAGCGTAAGCGGGACCAGCAATGAGCAGTTCTTC.

CDR3 nucleotide sequence: TGCAGCGCAGGGACTAGTGAGCCTTACGAGCAGTACTTC. Residues: CSAGTSEPYEQYF. V and J are TRBV29-1 and TRBJ2-7; 8 bases are a match to TRBD2. Trimming took 7 bases from V and 4 from J; bases not matched to a gene: 9. Germline values: CDR1 SQVTM, CDR2 ANQGSEA. The CDR3 runs 13 residues.